The T cell receptor beta chain described here comes from a study of post-analysis software for immune sequencing data. Study overall: Both relapsing-remitting and secondary progressive multiple sclerosis featured among the disease courses, as did progressive-relapsing multiple sclerosis. Study-level results: Higher frequency in patients than in controls was seen for about five TRBV segments, with TRBV5-6, TRBV5-1 and TRBV20-1 among them. Strong same-batch co-clustering of samples appeared with F measure clustering.

Unique molecular identifiers had been added to the TCR beta cDNA libraries. One entry per CDR3 protein, called by TCRdb with MiXCR from the PCR reads. This table holds more than 450,000 distinct CDR3 sequences, roughly 40% found once. Trimming stripped 2 bases from V and 1 base from J, with 8 bases between. This CDR3 region has 14 residues. Germline V gives CDR1 SGHTA, CDR2 FQGTGA. About this clonotype itself: Its antigen is undetermined.

The rearrangement uses TRBV7-3 and TRBJ2-5; TRBD1 is a possible D gene (5 bases). The TCR was taken from a girl aged 5-17 years with multiple sclerosis. The sample consisted of blood. For the CDR3, the DNA is TGTGCCAGCAGCTTAGAAGGGGTCCAAGAGACCCAGTACTTC. It specifies CASSLEGVQETQYF.